The rows below give T cell receptor beta chains drawn from one sample of a study of blood T cells in healthy people across ages. TCRdb redid the calling of the 5' RACE reads with MiXCR, one entry per CDR3 protein. The sample lists about 1.8 million distinct CDR3 sequences, about 49% occurring once. The source material was blood. The receptors were gathered from a woman aged 40 to 49 in good health. Each CDR3 is given without its conserved first and last residue.

10	TRBV7-2	ASSNKQGTQY
10	TRBV20-1	SATERNNEQF
14	TRBV29-1	SVEGSGAISYNEQF
13	TRBV28	ASAVRWDSNQPQH
9	TRBV15	ATSRETEAF
12	TRBV4-3	ASSQVGATYGYT
11	TRBV18	ASSEQGLNIQY
15	TRBV7-6	ASSLRVSGGAYNEQY
12	TRBV29-1	SVTDRGNQETQY
12	TRBV5-1	ASSWPGTNNEQY
12	TRBV20-1	SAEDRINVGEQF
16	TRBV7-2	ASSLVAEGTATNEKLF
13	TRBV6-1	ASTLSRGNTYGYT
11	TRBV27	ASRTDPGQTQY
14	TRBV11-2	ASSFTRTGPSGELF
13	TRBV25-1	ASQRQGGPKETQY
12	TRBV6-2/TRBV6-3	ASSYRQGLAEAF
14	TRBV2	ASTFEGRASNEKLF
16	TRBV4-2	ASSQQLTGKGSQETQY
13	TRBV2	ASPRAGRSYNEQF
16	TRBV21-1	ASSKERKGAAGTCEQY
15	TRBV4-3	ASSQDRYRGFVETQY
12	TRBV20-1	SATEEGPYNEQF
11	TRBV6-5	ASSYPGARQQY
13	TRBV5-5	ASSLEVLPTGELF
12	TRBV9	ASSVVVQGTEQF
12	TRBV27	ASKYRGADTEAF
15	TRBV13	ASSSEVDYLINYGYT
11	TRBV29-1	SVVISGGLDLY
13	TRBV12-3/TRBV12-4	ASSPWDSGVDGYT
11	TRBV7-2	ASSLDRVNEQY
14	TRBV20-1	SASAPTGGSSYEQY
13	TRBV7-7	ASSLGERGTYEQY
12	TRBV20-1	SAESGTGANVLT
13	TRBV6-1	ASSVIAGGQDTQY
13	TRBV20-1	SALDPGGSYNEQF
13	TRBV7-6	ASSLDPGKGQPQH
10	TRBV15	ATSGTNTEAF
15	TRBV20-1	SARVREVWVAKETQY
10	TRBV20-1	SAREAYNEQY
13	TRBV2	ASSEDRGRRSGPF
12	TRBV29-1	SVENPDRGVGYT
14	TRBV5-5	ASSLGIAGGQETQY
13	TRBV11-1	ASSLWQDATYEQY
13	TRBV6-5	ASRTTSPGANVLT
12	TRBV4-1	ASSQGLGSAEQF
12	TRBV20-1	SASRWDSRETQY
16	TRBV20-1	SASTASGGSNSYNEQY
15	TRBV4-1	ASSQVIRDRGINEQF
16	TRBV4-3	ASSQVLQGPLGKNIQY
11	TRBV2	ASARDASTEAF